The rows below give T cell receptor beta chains drawn from one sample of a study of blood T cell repertoires in COVID-19. Assay used: immunoSEQ multiplex PCR; TCRdb lists only in-frame clones, some missing. The sample has approximately 230,000 clones; roughly 80% are singletons. Sequenced: peripheral blood. These receptors were obtained from a woman at least 80 years old with active or convalescent COVID-19. CDR3s include the opening cysteine and the closing phenylalanine or tryptophan. The order of the fields is D gene, clone size, J gene, V gene, CDR3 protein, CDR3 DNA. The D gene is left open where the match is weak. Rows give clone size only sometimes, using once, few, many, or a class for an expanded clone.

>-|few|TRBJ1-2|TRBV5-4
CASSLDQGLSNYGYTF
TGTGCCAGCAGCTTGGATCAGGGGCTGTCTAACTATGGCTACACCTTC
>TRBD2|-|TRBJ2-3|TRBV11-2
CASSPLLAGVTDTQYF
TGTGCCAGCAGCCCCCTACTAGCGGGAGTTACAGATACGCAGTATTTT
>-|-|TRBJ1-3|TRBV24-1
CATDRTDGNTIYF
TGTGCCACCGACCGGACAGACGGAAACACCATATATTTT
>TRBD1|once|TRBJ1-1|TRBV5-1
CASTGQGNTEAFF
TGCGCCAGCACGGGACAGGGCAACACTGAAGCTTTCTTT
>-|-|TRBJ2-3|TRBV30
CAWSPPSSWGDTQYF
TGTGCCTGGAGTCCGCCTAGCTCCTGGGGAGATACGCAGTATTTT
>-|-|TRBJ1-6|TRBV5-1
CASSLGQSNSPLHF
TGCGCCAGCAGCTTGGGACAGTCTAATTCACCCCTCCACTTT
>TRBD2|-|TRBJ2-7|TRBV3-1/TRBV3-2
CASSQSLLAGTYEQYF
TGTGCCAGCAGCCAATCCTTGCTAGCGGGGACCTACGAGCAGTACTTC
>-|few|TRBJ1-5|TRBV18
CASSPTSGTTVDQPQHF
TGTGCCAGCTCACCAACCTCCGGGACAACAGTGGATCAGCCCCAGCATTTT
>TRBD2|-|TRBJ2-1|TRBV15
CATSQRGSGGSNNEQFF
TGTGCCACCAGCCAACGAGGTAGCGGGGGGTCCAACAATGAGCAGTTCTTC
>-|-|TRBJ2-7|TRBV4-1
CASSSHYEQYF
TGCGCCAGCAGCAGCCACTACGAGCAGTACTTC
>TRBD1|-|TRBJ2-7|TRBV15
CATSRRGPMNEQYF
TGTGCCACCAGCAGGAGGGGGCCAATGAACGAGCAGTACTTC
>-|-|TRBJ1-5|TRBV5-3
CARREPGQYSNQPQHF
TGTGCCAGAAGGGAGCCCGGACAATATAGCAATCAGCCCCAGCATTTT
>-|-|TRBJ1-2|TRBV21-1
CASSTRGQVLYGYTF
TGTGCCAGCAGCACCCGAGGACAGGTACTCTATGGCTACACCTTC
>TRBD2|few|TRBJ2-2|TRBV5-5
CASSFLAGQNTGELFF
TGTGCCAGCAGCTTCCTAGCGGGACAGAACACCGGGGAGCTGTTTTTT
>-|-|TRBJ1-6|TRBV27
CASSSGTTVSPLHF
TGTGCCAGCAGTTCTGGGACAACGGTGTCACCCCTCCACTTT
>TRBD2|-|TRBJ2-1|TRBV5-1
CASTQAGVGNNEQFF
TGCGCCAGCACCCAAGCGGGAGTGGGAAACAATGAGCAGTTCTTC
>TRBD1|-|TRBJ2-5|TRBV3-1/TRBV3-2
CAIGQVRGGTQYF
TGTGCCATTGGACAGGTCCGGGGTGGGACCCAGTACTTC
>TRBD1|-|TRBJ2-5|TRBV19
CASSIATGGRRETQYF
TGTGCCAGTAGTATAGCGACAGGGGGTAGGAGGGAGACCCAGTACTTC
>TRBD1|-|TRBJ1-2|TRBV19
CASATGQLINYGYTF
TGTGCCAGTGCAACGGGACAGCTAATTAACTATGGCTACACCTTC
>TRBD2|-|TRBJ2-5|TRBV7-9
CASSSLRGGETQYF
TGTGCCAGCAGCTCGCTCCGGGGGGGAGAGACCCAGTACTTC
>-|-|TRBJ2-7|TRBV10-3
CAISPRQQEQEQYF
TGTGCCATCAGTCCCCGTCAACAGGAGCAGGAGCAGTACTTC
>-|-|TRBJ1-1|TRBV5-1
CASSFQGEVNTEAFF
TGCGCCAGCAGCTTCCAGGGCGAGGTGAACACTGAAGCTTTCTTT
>TRBD1|-|TRBJ1-2|TRBV24-1
CATSDLTGAGGYTF
TGTGCCACCAGTGATTTGACAGGGGCGGGAGGCTACACCTTC
>-|-|TRBJ2-1|TRBV27
CASSTDSRVRQFF
TGTGCCAGCAGTACCGACAGTCGTGTTCGGCAGTTCTTC
>-|-|TRBJ1-6|TRBV2
CASIRLKGLDNSPLHF
TGTGCCAGCATTCGCTTGAAGGGGCTTGATAATTCACCCCTCCACTTT
>-|-|TRBJ1-1|TRBV4-2
CASSPRLQANMNTEAFF
TGTGCCAGCAGCCCTCGATTGCAGGCCAATATGAACACTGAAGCTTTCTTT
>-|-|TRBJ2-7|TRBV27
CASSKGYEQYF
TGTGCCAGCAGTAAGGGGTACGAGCAGTACTTC
>-|-|TRBJ1-5|TRBV27
CASSLSGSISNQPQHF
TGTGCCAGCAGTTTATCGGGGAGTATTAGCAATCAGCCCCAGCATTTT
>-|-|TRBJ1-1|TRBV11-2
CASSSLGSLTEAFF
TGTGCCAGCAGCTCCCTAGGGAGTCTGACTGAAGCTTTCTTT